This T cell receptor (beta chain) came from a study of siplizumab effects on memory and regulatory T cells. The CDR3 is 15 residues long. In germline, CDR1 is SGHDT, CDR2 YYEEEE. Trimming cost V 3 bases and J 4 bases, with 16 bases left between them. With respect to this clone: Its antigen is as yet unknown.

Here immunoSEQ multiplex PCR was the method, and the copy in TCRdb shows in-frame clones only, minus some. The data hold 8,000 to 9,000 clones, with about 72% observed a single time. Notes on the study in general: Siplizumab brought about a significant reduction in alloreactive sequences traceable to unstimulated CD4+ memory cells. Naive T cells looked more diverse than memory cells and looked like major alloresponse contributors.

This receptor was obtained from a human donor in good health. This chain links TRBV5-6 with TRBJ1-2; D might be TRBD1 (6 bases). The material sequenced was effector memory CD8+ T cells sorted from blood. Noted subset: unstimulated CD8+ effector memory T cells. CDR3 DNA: TGTGCCAGCAGCTGGAACAGGGATCTTAGCTATGGCTACACCTTC. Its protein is CASSWNRDLSYGYTF.